These 18 T cell receptor beta chains were all obtained from the same sample, sequenced in a study of blood T cell repertoires in COVID-19. Profiled with immunoSEQ multiplex PCR; TCRdb holds only in-frame clones, not every one. The sample holds about 64,000 clones, approximately 91% seen once. What was sequenced was peripheral blood. The receptors here all came from a human donor in a cohort sampled during active COVID-19.

The chain couples TRBV19 to TRBJ2-7; 8 bases fit TRBD2. This CDR3 contains 14 residues. CDR1 and CDR2 from the germline V gene are LNHDA and SQIVND (reference sequence). V dropped 5 bases and J dropped 2; count of bases not matched to a gene: 5. CDR3 residues: CASSPIAGTYEQYF. The CDR3 bases are TGTGCCAGTAGTCCTATAGCGGGAACCTACGAGCAGTACTTC.

The rearrangement joins TRBV24-1 to TRBJ1-4; 11 nucleotides match TRBD1. The CDR3 totals 15 residues. J lost 7 bases, V lost 7 bases, and 7 bases had no gene match. Germline CDR1 is KGHDR and CDR2 is SFDVKD. CDR3: CATSRTGTGGEKLFF. As DNA, the CDR3 is TGTGCCACCAGCAGGACCGGGACAGGGGGTGAAAAACTGTTTTTT.

This rearrangement joins TRBV4-3 to TRBJ2-7, with 12 nucleotides matching TRBD2. Unmatched junction bases numbered 3, after V lost 3 bases and J lost 3 bases. This CDR3 has 15 amino acids. Looked up from germline, CDR1 is LGHNA and CDR2 is YSLEER. DNA for the CDR3: TGCGCCAGCAGCCACGGACTAGCGGGAAACTACGAGCAGTACTTC. Amino acid sequence: CASSHGLAGNYEQYF.

The chain has TRBV11-3 and TRBJ1-2, with TRBD1 as a possible D gene (5 bases). The CDR3 contains 13 residues. V was clipped by 5 bases and J by 6 bases, with 13 bases between them. CDR1 and CDR2 (germline): SGHNT, YENEEA. The CDR3 region is CASSPDPGNGYTF. As DNA, the CDR3 is TGTGCCAGCAGCCCGGATCCAGGGAATGGCTACACCTTC. The full variable domain, completed using reference TRBV11-3 and TRBJ1-2, is EAGVVQSPRYKIIEKKQPVAFWCNPISGHNTLYWYLQNLGQGPELLIRYENEEAVDDSQLPKDRFSAERLKGVDSTLKIQPAELGDSAVYLCASSPDPGNGYTFGSGTRLTVV.

This rearrangement joins TRBV5-4 to TRBJ2-1; 7 nucleotides align to TRBD1. This CDR3 has 17 amino acids. Germline CDR1 and CDR2: SGHNT and YYREEE (reference sequence). V trimming: 0 bases; J trimming: 4 bases; junction bases outside the gene matches: 10. The CDR3, as DNA: TGTGCCAGCAGCTTGGAAGGTAACAGGGGAATTTACAATGAGCAGTTCTTC. Translated: CASSLEGNRGIYNEQFF.

The rearrangement uses TRBV15 and TRBJ2-2; 10 bases align to TRBD2. The CDR3 is 19 amino acids. Germline CDR1 and CDR2: LNHNV and YYDKDF (reference sequence). Germline trimming cut 1 base from V and 6 bases from J; bases unmatched to any gene: 14. CDR3 loop: CATSRAAIAGGLVPGELFF. CDR3 DNA: TGTGCCACCAGCAGAGCTGCAATAGCGGGGGGACTAGTACCCGGGGAGCTGTTTTTT.

V usage is TRBV28 and J usage is TRBJ2-3; 7 nucleotides line up with TRBD2. Trimming removed 11 bases from V and 2 bases from J; junction bases left unmatched: 4. Germline values: CDR1 MDHEN, CDR2 SYDVKM. The CDR3 loop spans 12 amino acids. The chain's CDR3 is CAGRGNTDTQYF. The CDR3 region has the DNA TGTGCCGGGAGGGGTAACACAGATACGCAGTATTTT.

The rearrangement uses TRBV18 and TRBJ2-7; a weak D match, TRBD2 (5 bases). This CDR3 contains 17 residues. V was pared by 1 base and J by 6 bases, with 22 bases between. Germline lookup yields CDR1 KGHSH and CDR2 LQKENI. For the CDR3, the DNA is TGTGCCAGCTCACCACAGCCTGAGGTTGCGGGCGTCGGCGAGCAGTACTTC. Its translation: CASSPQPEVAGVGEQYF.

The chain is built from TRBV27 and TRBJ2-1, with 14 bases that match TRBD2. CDR1 and CDR2 from the germline V gene are MNHEY and SMNVEV (reference sequence). V trimming: 7 bases; J trimming: 7 bases; junction bases outside the gene matches: 9. The CDR3 is made up of 16 amino acids. Here the CDR3 DNA reads TGTGCCAGCAAACACCCGGGACTAGCGGGAGTGAATGAGCAGTTCTTC. As protein: CASKHPGLAGVNEQFF.

This clone was counted only a few times. The gene calls are TRBV7-2 and TRBJ1-5; 10 bases are shared with TRBD1. The length of the CDR3 is 17 residues. Per the germline V gene, CDR1 is SGHTA and CDR2 is FQGNSA. Trimming at V came to 5 bases and at J to 6 bases, leaving 13 bases not matched to a gene. CDR3 region: CASSPTRDRGGGQPQHF. The CDR3 DNA follows: TGTGCCAGCAGCCCAACAAGGGACAGGGGCGGAGGTCAGCCCCAGCATTTT.

The chain carries TRBV10-3 and TRBJ2-3; TRBD2 might be the D (5 bases). This CDR3 is 13 amino acids long. Looked up from germline, CDR1 is ENHRY and CDR2 is SYGVKD. V was shortened by 4 bases and J by 6 bases, with 11 bases between the two germline ends. The CDR3 sequence: CAISAPSPDTQYF. CDR3 DNA sequence: TGTGCCATCAGTGCCCCTAGCCCGGATACGCAGTATTTT.

This clone has only one observation. This rearrangement joins TRBV6-5 to TRBJ1-2, with D hard to call. The V gene's germline CDR1 is MNHEY and CDR2 SVGAGI. The length of the CDR3 is 13 residues. V lost 0 bases, J lost 8 bases, and 10 bases lay in between. This CDR3 is CASSYSSPLGYTF. As DNA, the CDR3 is TGTGCCAGCAGTTACTCGTCCCCTCTCGGCTACACCTTC.

The V gene is TRBV19, the J gene TRBJ1-5; D remains ambiguous. Germline values: CDR1 LNHDA, CDR2 SQIVND (reference sequence). This CDR3 contains 15 residues. The V gene lost 9 bases and the J gene lost 6 bases, with 21 bases spanning the gap. The CDR3 nucleotides are TGTGCCAGCCAAACGGCAGGAGGTGGAGGTCAGCCCCAGCATTTT. Amino acids: CASQTAGGGGQPQHF. The variable domain in full, completed from reference TRBV19 and TRBJ1-5, reads DGGITQSPKYLFRKEGQNVTLSCEQNLNHDAMYWYRQDPGQGLRLIYYSQIVNDFQKGDIAEGYSVSREKKESFPLTVTSAQKNPTAFYLCASQTAGGGGQPQHFGDGTRLSIL.

This clone was detected a few times. V gene TRBV6-2 or TRBV6-3 combines with J gene TRBJ1-2; 9 bases fit TRBD1. The CDR3 loop spans 17 amino acids. V dropped 6 bases and J dropped 2; count of bases not matched to a gene: 13. Germline values: CDR1 MNHEY, CDR2 SVGEGT. This CDR3 reads CASSKAPRTGVNYGYTF. In nucleotides, the CDR3 is TGTGCCAGCAGCAAGGCCCCTAGGACAGGGGTGAACTATGGCTACACCTTC.

The chain recombines TRBV4-2 with TRBJ2-7, with 15 bases that match TRBD2. The CDR3 contains 20 residues. CDR1 is LGHNA, CDR2 YNFKEQ, per germline. The trim removed 1 base at V and 1 base at J, leaving 11 bases unmatched. CDR3 DNA: TGTGCCAGCAGCCAAGTTTCCGGGACTAGCGGGAGGCGAGCGTCCTACGAGCAGTACTTC. Translation gives CASSQVSGTSGRRASYEQYF.

V usage is TRBV27 and J usage is TRBJ1-6; D possibly corresponds to TRBD1 (5 bases). The V end lost 0 bases, the J end lost 8 bases, and 11 bases lay between the germline ends. Germline V lookup: CDR1 MNHEY, CDR2 SMNVEV (reference sequence). This CDR3 spans 15 amino acids. For the CDR3, the DNA is TGTGCCAGCAGTTTATCGAACAGGTTGGATTCACCCCTCCACTTT. Encoded protein: CASSLSNRLDSPLHF.

The chain combines TRBV7-6 with TRBJ2-2; the match to TRBD2 covers 11 bases. CDR3 size: 16 residues. Trimming at V came to 5 bases and at J to 5 bases, leaving 7 bases not matched to a gene. Germline CDR1 reads SGHVS; CDR2 reads FNYEAQ. DNA for the CDR3: TGTGCCAGCAGCGCACTAGCGGGAGCTTTGACCGGGGAGCTGTTTTTT. Encoded protein: CASSALAGALTGELFF.

The chain carries TRBV4-3 and TRBJ2-1; D is possibly TRBD2 (6 bases). CDR3 length: 13 amino acids. V lost 4 bases, J lost 6 bases, and 10 bases lay in between. Germline CDR1 reads LGHNA; CDR2 reads YSLEER. Here the CDR3 DNA reads TGCGCCAGCAGCCGCGGACTACTCAATGAGCAGTTCTTC. Its protein product is CASSRGLLNEQFF.